This T cell receptor (beta chain) was sequenced for a study of shared clonotypes between healthy human individuals. Concerning this clone itself: Its antigen is unidentified.

Every subset had its genomic DNA shared out evenly among several immunoSEQ plates. Profiled with immunoSEQ multiplex PCR; TCRdb holds only in-frame clones, not every one. This sample has about 2.2 million clones; 80% to 95% occur once, and the top ten carry about 1.7%. Broader study findings: Measured sharing among donors was expected to vary with sequencing depth.

This CDR3 has 16 amino acids. V was trimmed by 0 bases and J by 4 bases, leaving 14 bases between them. CDR1 and CDR2 from the germline V gene are SGHRS and YFSETQ. Naive CD8 cells were CD45RO-negative, positively selected for CCR7, excluding terminally differentiated effector memory CD45RA+ cells. The donor population consisted of healthy HIV-negative adults with no recent acute infections or vaccinations. The TCR originated in a man aged 18 to 29 in good health. Some clones in this sample may be carry-over from other donors' samples. This sequence joins TRBV5-1 and TRBJ2-1; no definite D call. Material: naive CD8+ T cells from PBMCs. The CDR3 loop reads CASSLGPFGRYNEQFF. CDR3 nucleotide sequence: TGCGCCAGCAGCTTGGGTCCCTTCGGAAGATACAATGAGCAGTTCTTC.